This entry lists 25 T cell receptor delta chains sequenced from one sample in a study of Vδ1+ human thymocytes. Findings and caveats of the study: Thymic TRG and TRD repertoires appeared highly polyclonal.

These TCRs are of unknown antigen specificity. RNA was extracted from the cells and then reverse transcribed. The CDR3 regions were amplified by multiplex PCR from V-gene primers to a constant-region primer. TCRdb redid the clone calls on the multiplex PCR reads with CATT. This sample has roughly 55,000 delta-chain clones, with about 16% found just once. The sequenced sample consisted of Vdelta1+ gamma-delta thymocytes from the thymus. Subset meaning: FACS-sorted CD3+ TCRalphabeta- TCRVdelta1+ TCRVdelta2- thymocytes. These receptors all stem from a boy under two years old who had congenital heart surgery.

The table lists this clone with a few counts. V gene TRDV1 combines with J gene TRDJ1; TRDD3 matches at 10 bases. From germline, CDR1 is TSWWSYY and CDR2 QGS. V was clipped by 3 bases and J by 3 bases; unmatched bases: 19. CDR3 length equals 20 residues. In DNA form, the CDR3 reads TGTGCTCTTGGGGATAAGGAAGCGGAGTACTGGGGGATCGGGCCCGATAAACTCATCTTT. As protein: CALGDKEAEYWGIGPDKLIF.

The chain couples TRDV1 to TRDJ1; D might be TRDD2 or TRDD3, each matching 6 bases. The CDR3 has 22 amino acids. Germline V gives CDR1 TSWWSYY, CDR2 QGS. Trimming pared 5 bases from V and 0 bases from J, leaving 34 bases between. CDR3 protein: CALGTHFPILGALTPYTDKLIF. The CDR3 nucleotides read TGTGCTCTTGGGACTCACTTTCCTATCTTGGGGGCTCTCACCCCTTACACCGATAAACTCATCTTT.

This clone occurred a few times. A read error may explain this, as a much larger clone is one base away. This chain uses TRDV2 with TRDJ1; 7 nucleotides align to TRDD3. This CDR3 is 13 amino acids long. V dropped 3 bases and J dropped 5; count of bases not matched to a gene: 5. In germline, CDR1 is GEAIGNYY, CDR2 EKD. For the CDR3, the DNA is TGTGCCTGTGACCTTGTACTGGGGGATAAACTCATCTTT. Protein: CACDLVLGDKLIF.

The chain is built from TRDV1 and TRDJ1; tentative D call: TRDD3 (5 bases). Trimming removed 4 bases from V and 0 bases from J, with 12 bases in between. Germline assignment: CDR1 TSWWSYY and CDR2 QGS. The CDR3 runs to 15 residues. DNA of the CDR3: TGTGCTCTTGGGGTGGGGTCCTCGTACACCGATAAACTCATCTTT. Protein product: CALGVGSSYTDKLIF.

The chain combines TRDV1 with TRDJ1; 9 nucleotides line up with TRDD3. Losses at the gene ends were 3 bases for V and 2 bases for J; bases not matched to a gene: 13. In germline, CDR1 is TSWWSYY, CDR2 QGS. CDR3 length equals 18 residues. In nucleotides, the CDR3 is TGTGCTCTTGGGGACTCCCTACGTGGGGATACGAGGACCGATAAACTCATCTTT. Protein product: CALGDSLRGDTRTDKLIF.

Only a few counts were recorded for this clone. The chain has TRDV1 and TRDJ1; 10 bases match TRDD3. CDR1 TSWWSYY and CDR2 QGS come from the germline V gene. V shed 0 bases, J shed 6 bases, and the junction held 19 bases outside the gene matches. The CDR3 consists of 20 residues. Here the CDR3 reads CALGELSPHLGDMFPYKLIF. CDR3 bases: TGTGCTCTTGGGGAACTGTCCCCCCACCTGGGGGATATGTTCCCATATAAACTCATCTTT.

The chain employs TRDV1 and TRDJ1; TRDD2 aligns across 9 bases. Germline assignment: CDR1 TSWWSYY and CDR2 QGS. V was pared by 1 base and J by 0 bases, with 6 bases of the junction left unmatched. The CDR3 spans 17 residues. Written as DNA, the CDR3 is TGTGCTCTTGGGGAACCCTTCCTACAAGCCTACACCGATAAACTCATCTTT. This encodes CALGEPFLQAYTDKLIF.

The chain couples TRDV1 to TRDJ1; maybe TRDD3 (6 bases). The CDR3 is 15 amino acids. CDR1 is TSWWSYY, CDR2 QGS, per germline. V was clipped by 0 bases and J by 2 bases, with 10 bases between them. In DNA form, the CDR3 reads TGTGCTCTTGGGGAACTGGGGGGAGAGACCGATAAACTCATCTTT. Translating it yields CALGELGGETDKLIF.

A single count supports this clone. The chain employs TRDV1 and TRDJ1; D might be TRDD3 (5 bases). Germline V lookup: CDR1 TSWWSYY, CDR2 QGS. Trimming cost V 3 bases and J 0 bases, with 23 bases left between them. This CDR3 has 19 amino acids. The CDR3 DNA is TGTGCTCTTGGGGACTACTTCGTGCGTACTGGCGGGGACACCGATAAACTCATCTTT. Translated: CALGDYFVRTGGDTDKLIF.

The rearrangement joins TRDV1 to TRDJ1, with a possible D match to TRDD3 (6 bases). The V end lost 0 bases, the J end lost 0 bases, and 23 bases lay between the germline ends. This CDR3 is 20 amino acids long. CDR1 and CDR2 (germline): TSWWSYY, QGS. CDR3 in amino acids: CALGELNLLKGIAYTDKLIF. In nucleotides, the CDR3 is TGTGCTCTTGGGGAACTGAACCTACTAAAGGGGATCGCGTACACCGATAAACTCATCTTT.

The chain joins TRDV1 to TRDJ1, with TRDD3 identical over 10 bases. Trimming at V came to 3 bases and at J to 4 bases, leaving 17 bases not matched to a gene. Per germline, CDR1 TSWWSYY and CDR2 QGS. This CDR3 spans 19 amino acids. The CDR3 loop reads CALGDSPFLRYWGIDKLIF. CDR3 bases: TGTGCTCTTGGGGACTCCCCTTTCCTACGGTACTGGGGGATCGATAAACTCATCTTT.

The rearrangement joins TRDV1 to TRDJ1, with TRDD3 matching over 9 bases. The CDR3 consists of 18 residues. The V and J ends lost 0 bases and 0 bases, in that order; junction bases with no gene match: 8. Per the germline V gene, CDR1 is TSWWSYY and CDR2 is QGS. The CDR3 coding sequence is TGTGCTCTTGGGGAACTTCGGTACTGGGGGACCTACACCGATAAACTCATCTTT. As protein: CALGELRYWGTYTDKLIF.

This clone was counted between two and nine times. The chain couples TRDV1 to TRDJ1; D is possibly TRDD2 or TRDD3 (9 bases each). The ends were cut back, 0 bases at V and 10 bases at J, with 36 bases in the middle. The CDR3 loop spans 21 amino acids. Germline V CDR1 and CDR2: TSWWSYY, QGS. The CDR3 bases are TGTGCTCTTGGGGAACTGGCCTTCCTACATCCTCTGGGGGATCCGAAAAGGGCACTCATCTTT. This codes for CALGELAFLHPLGDPKRALIF.

With respect to this clone: The junction departs from the called germline gene at one end, perhaps through a read error. The rearrangement links TRDV1 to TRDJ1; 13 nucleotides line up with TRDD3. Germline values: CDR1 TSWWSYY, CDR2 QGS. CDR3 length: 24 amino acids. DNA of the CDR3: TGCGCTCTTGGGGAGATTCCTTACTGGGGGATACGCGTATCCCCCAGCCCTTACACCGATAAACTCATCTTT. As protein: CALGEIPYWGIRVSPSPYTDKLIF.

The chain is built from TRDV1 and TRDJ1; the match to TRDD3 covers 8 bases. This CDR3 is 15 amino acids long. The V gene end was trimmed by 0 bases and the J gene end by 7 bases; junction bases not matched to a gene: 7. Germline V lookup: CDR1 TSWWSYY, CDR2 QGS. The CDR3 DNA is TGTGCTCTTGGGGAACTAGTCCCTGGGGGACCTAAACTCATCTTT. It yields the protein CALGELVPGGPKLIF.

This clone has more than one count but fewer than ten. The chain carries TRDV1 and TRDJ1; TRDD3 aligns across 11 bases. This CDR3 comprises 18 residues. Germline assignment: CDR1 TSWWSYY and CDR2 QGS. CDR3 loop: CAMAAFWGIRPDPDKLIF. Written as DNA, the CDR3 is TGTGCGATGGCAGCGTTTTGGGGGATACGCCCAGACCCCGATAAACTCATCTTT.

A few counts support this clone. This chain links TRDV1 with TRDJ1; D is perhaps TRDD2 (5 bases). This CDR3 spans 21 amino acids. Trimming left V 1 base short and J 4 bases short, with 31 bases between. Looked up from germline, CDR1 is TSWWSYY and CDR2 is QGS. The CDR3 reads CALGEPWPPYRLPTVCDKLIF. CDR3 bases: TGTGCTCTTGGGGAACCATGGCCCCCCTACCGTCTACCTACAGTCTGCGATAAACTCATCTTT.

The V and J genes are TRDV1 and TRDJ1, with TRDD2 as a possible D gene (5 bases). The CDR3 contains 16 residues. V was trimmed by 4 bases and J by 0 bases, leaving 15 bases between them. Germline CDR1 reads TSWWSYY; CDR2 reads QGS. The CDR3 is CALGGLVSSYTDKLIF. The CDR3 coding sequence is TGTGCTCTTGGGGGCCTAGTTTCCTCGTACACCGATAAACTCATCTTT.

The chain combines TRDV1 with TRDJ1; 8 bases align to TRDD3. CDR3 length: 20 amino acids. Germline assignment: CDR1 TSWWSYY and CDR2 QGS. V was pared by 0 bases and J by 1 base, with 16 bases of the junction left unmatched. CDR3: CALGELENRYTGGSTDKLIF. CDR3 in DNA: TGTGCTCTTGGGGAACTTGAAAACCGATATACTGGGGGTAGCACCGATAAACTCATCTTT.

This clone turned up a few times. The rearrangement uses TRDV1 and TRDJ1, with 9 bases that match TRDD2. CDR1 is TSWWSYY and CDR2 is QGS in the germline V gene. The CDR3 contains 17 residues. V was clipped by 5 bases and J by 0 bases; unmatched bases: 10. The CDR3 reads CALGKAFLHFYTDKLIF. CDR3 coding DNA: TGTGCTCTTGGGAAGGCCTTCCTACATTTCTACACCGATAAACTCATCTTT.

This clone was counted between two and nine times. The rearrangement uses TRDV1 and TRDJ1; weak D call: TRDD3 (7 bases). CDR3 length: 18 amino acids. Germline CDR1 reads TSWWSYY; CDR2 reads QGS. The V and J ends lost 2 bases and 0 bases respectively, with 19 bases between them. CDR3 residues: CALGESRIRLPYTDKLIF. Here the CDR3 DNA reads TGTGCTCTTGGGGAAAGTCGGATACGCCTTCCATACACCGATAAACTCATCTTT.

This clone was picked up a small number of times. Germline is not matched at one junction end, which may reflect a read error. Other DNA sequences in this sample translate to the same CDR3. The rearrangement links TRDV2 to TRDJ1, with TRDD3 as a possible D gene (5 bases). The CDR3 is 17 residues long. Per the germline V gene, CDR1 is GEAIGNYY and CDR2 is EKD. Here the CDR3 reads CACDTPLGFRPLDKLIF. For the CDR3, the DNA is TGTGCCTGCGACACCCCTTTGGGATTTCGGCCACTTGATAAACTCATCTTT.

The chain uses TRDV1 and TRDJ1; D gene ambiguous. Germline V gene data show CDR1 as TSWWSYY and CDR2 as QGS. CDR3 length: 15 amino acids. Trimming left V 8 bases short and J 7 bases short, with 23 bases between. CDR3 sequence reads: CALITIPLGPGKLIF. The CDR3 region has the DNA TGTGCTCTTATAACGATCCCCTTAGGCCCCGGTAAACTCATCTTT.

V usage is TRDV1 and J usage is TRDJ1, with 11 bases identical to TRDD3. After removal of 2 bases from V and 3 bases from J, the junction contained 8 bases not matched to a gene. CDR3 size: 17 residues. Germline V CDR1 and CDR2: TSWWSYY, QGS. CDR3 DNA: TGTGCTCTTGGGGAATTCCTACTGGGGGATATGGCCGATAAACTCATCTTT. It yields the protein CALGEFLLGDMADKLIF.

Points on this clone: A much larger clone differs by one base, so this may be a read error. The chain employs TRDV2 and TRDJ1; 9 positions match TRDD3. This CDR3 is built from 18 residues. Trimming cost V 4 bases and J 0 bases; bases outside gene matches: 14. The germline gives CDR1 GEAIGNYY, CDR2 EKD. The CDR3 coding sequence is TGTGCCTGTGATGGATGTACTGGGGGACACGCGTACACCGATAAACTCATCTTT. This gives the protein CACDGCTGGHAYTDKLIF.